This record covers a single T cell receptor beta chain. Per the study methods: Estimates of nucleated cell counts were drawn from the amplification of reference gene primers. The table came from immunoSEQ multiplex PCR; TCRdb's copy has only in-frame clones and leaves some out. Clone size and the V and J calls come from that table; the DNA yielded D and trimming. Here the sample spans 180,000 or so clones, approximately 89% being singletons. The entry originates in a study of blood T cell repertoires in COVID-19. The sequenced material came from peripheral blood. The sequence came from a woman in her twenties or thirties with acute or convalescent COVID-19.

CDR3 amino acids: CASSSRQFYGYTF. The CDR3 DNA is TGTGCCAGCAGTTCCAGACAGTTCTATGGCTACACCTTC. V usage is TRBV6-5 and J usage is TRBJ1-2; D is possibly TRBD1 (5 bases). This CDR3 has 13 residues. Per the germline V gene, CDR1 is MNHEY and CDR2 is SVGAGI. Trimming cost V 4 bases and J 4 bases, with 10 bases left between them.